This is a list of T cell receptor beta chains from one sample in a study of cytomegalovirus exposure and HLA in healthy donors. The protocol was immunoSEQ multiplex PCR, while the TCRdb copy is restricted to in-frame clones and leaves out a portion. The table has approximately 110,000 clones, 15% seen once. The material sequenced was PBMCs. These receptors all come from a woman aged 18-29 years in good health and CMV-seronegative. Both conserved end residues are part of each CDR3. The D gene is left open where the match is weak. Size is stated for part of the rows, as once, few or many counts, or as a class when the clone is expanded.

CASSRRTAETQYF	TGTGCCAGCAGCAGACGGACAGCCGAGACCCAGTACTTC	TRBV5-6	TRBJ2-5	-	-
CASRDWTGMSTGELFF	TGTGCCAGCCGGGATTGGACAGGGATGAGCACCGGGGAGCTGTTTTTT	TRBV28	TRBJ2-2	-	TRBD1
CASSLSSGTEGYGYTF	TGTGCCAGCAGCTTAAGTTCCGGGACAGAGGGCTATGGCTACACCTTC	TRBV7-9	TRBJ1-2	-	TRBD1
CASSQRGLTNSPLHF	TGCGCCAGCAGCCAAAGGGGACTAACGAATTCACCCCTCCACTTT	TRBV4-3	TRBJ1-6	-	-
CASGSGTENTEAFF	TGTGCTAGTGGGTCCGGGACAGAGAACACTGAAGCTTTCTTT	TRBV12-5	TRBJ1-1	-	TRBD1
CASSPIRGRGHAEAFF	TGTGCCAGCAGCCCCATCAGGGGGCGAGGTCACGCTGAAGCTTTCTTT	TRBV11-2	TRBJ1-1	few	TRBD1
CASSLGRARASNQPQHF	TGTGCCAGCAGCTTAGGCAGGGCAAGAGCTAGCAATCAGCCCCAGCATTTT	TRBV7-8	TRBJ1-5	few	-
CANTGGWTGELFF	TGTGCCAACACAGGGGGCTGGACCGGGGAGCTGTTTTTT	TRBV6-9	TRBJ2-2	-	TRBD1
CATSRVLGGAGGGETQYF	TGTGCCACCAGCAGAGTGTTGGGGGGGGCCGGTGGCGGAGAGACCCAGTACTTC	TRBV15	TRBJ2-5	few	-
CSVRQGGTDTQYF	TGCAGCGTCAGGCAGGGTGGCACAGATACGCAGTATTTT	TRBV29-1	TRBJ2-3	few	-
CASSGALLGQSNQPQNF	TGTGCCAGCAGTGGCGCCCTCTTGGGACAGAGCAATCAGCCCCAGAATTTT	TRBV6-1	TRBJ1-5	-	TRBD1
CASSPRGGASTEAFF	TGTGCCAGCAGCCCCCGAGGGGGGGCGAGCACTGAAGCTTTCTTT	TRBV7-3	TRBJ1-1	-	-
CASSQQGGENTGELFF	TGTGCCAGCAGTCAACAGGGGGGAGAGAACACCGGGGAGCTGTTTTTT	TRBV2	TRBJ2-2	-	TRBD1
CASRGTGRGNTIYF	TGTGCCAGCAGAGGTACAGGGAGAGGAAACACCATATATTTT	TRBV6-6	TRBJ1-3	few	-
CASSLVAGVKTQYF	TGTGCCAGCAGCTTAGTAGCGGGAGTAAAGACCCAGTACTTC	TRBV7-8	TRBJ2-5	few	TRBD2
CASSLYSTHIGDTQYF	TGTGCCAGCAGTTTATACAGCACCCACATAGGAGATACGCAGTATTTT	TRBV27	TRBJ2-3	-	-
CASSQGTSGTSSQETQYF	TGTGCCAGCAGCCAAGGAACTAGCGGGACATCTAGCCAAGAGACCCAGTACTTC	TRBV14	TRBJ2-5	few	TRBD2
CASRERRYGYTF	TGTGCCAGCCGGGAAAGGCGGTATGGCTACACCTTC	TRBV6-5	TRBJ1-2	-	-
CASSVKGTSVFSSTDTQYF	TGTGCCAGCAGCGTAAAAGGGACTAGCGTCTTTTCTAGCACAGATACGCAGTATTTT	TRBV9	TRBJ2-3	-	TRBD2
CASSASGGFGNQPQHF	TGTGCCAGCAGCGCATCAGGGGGCTTTGGAAATCAGCCCCAGCATTTT	TRBV7-2	TRBJ1-5	few	TRBD1
CASSPQGAEQPQHF	TGTGCCAGCAGTCCTCAGGGGGCGGAACAGCCCCAGCATTTT	TRBV6-6	TRBJ1-5	few	TRBD1
CAIREGGQLGGYTF	TGTGCCATCAGGGAAGGCGGACAGTTAGGAGGCTACACCTTC	TRBV10-3	TRBJ1-2	few	-
CASSPGLPNTDTQYF	TGCGCCAGCAGCCCCGGACTACCCAACACAGATACGCAGTATTTT	TRBV5-1	TRBJ2-3	-	-
CATSSGGRGEAFF	TGTGCCACCAGCAGTGGAGGGCGGGGTGAAGCTTTCTTT	TRBV15	TRBJ1-1	-	-